This T cell receptor beta chain was obtained from a study of neoadjuvant anti-PD-1 for oral cavity cancer. The CDR3 covers 15 residues. In germline, CDR1 is GTSNPN, CDR2 SVGIG (reference sequence). With V trimmed by 0 bases and J by 1 base, 4 bases remained unmatched. The assay was immunoSEQ multiplex PCR, and TCRdb's table has in-frame clones only and misses some. Of about 14,000 clones listed, approximately 70% were seen once; the top ten hold 2.9%. This sequence joins TRBV30 and TRBJ2-3, with TRBD2 identical over 7 bases. This clonotype originated in a person aged 40 to 85 with oral cavity squamous cell carcinoma. The material sequenced was PBMCs, taken before nivolumab (anti-PD-1) treatment. CDR3 region: CAWSVPAGGTDTQYF. Here the CDR3 DNA reads TGTGCCTGGAGTGTACCGGCGGGGGGCACAGATACGCAGTATTTT.